This T cell receptor beta chain was observed in a study of blood T cells in healthy people across ages (dated by TCRdb to between 2015 and 2017). Background for the entire study: In model experiments, roughly one uniquely barcoded TCR beta cDNA molecule per two T cells was captured by template switching. To track age-related changes in TCR beta repertoire diversity, the study relied on deep sequencing normalized with unique cDNA molecular identifiers. Four age groups were formed from the donors: young (average approximately 16 years), middle-aged (more than 35), aged (approximately 60) and long-lived (approximately 78). Using the same blood draw, the study looked at two additional independent replicas of 1 million unique cDNA reads for two donors, one aged 18 to 30 and the other aged 80 or older. General study outcomes and caveats: A strong correlation was found between observed TCR beta diversity and the percentage of naive T cells measured by flow cytometry. Estimates of total diversity from one million sequenced T cells were regarded as lower bounds and underestimates. Bulk unsorted PBMC profiling prevented conclusive comparison of naive and antigen-experienced compartments. Donor CMV infection status was unknown, potentially confounding age-related changes in expanded clonotypes. Compared with the aged group, more naive CD4+ T cells, fewer expanded clones and increased TCR diversity were shown by the long-lived group, suggesting age selection. Observed TCR beta diversity per million T cells fell roughly linearly with age, and a significant reduction was already apparent by age about 38.

The library was produced with 5' RACE. Sequencing used an Illumina HiSeq 2500. A second PCR of roughly 6 to 11 cycles was run with a J-beta primer mix and a sample-barcoded 5' primer. A template-switch 5' adaptor carrying 12 random nucleotides introduced a unique molecular identifier onto each TCR beta cDNA molecule. Each sample yielded at least 2.5 million CDR3-containing paired-end reads. The Mint cDNA synthesis kit, primed by a TRBC-specific oligonucleotide, was used to synthesize first-strand cDNA from all RNA. Following uracil-DNA glycosylase treatment, all cDNA underwent a first 18-cycle PCR with the universal primers M1SS and BC2_uni_R. The paper's data handling went like this. Normalization of each sample was performed by random selection of 1 million high-quality reads, each carrying a distinct molecular identifier. Instead of being binned into consensus sequences, reads with shared molecular identifiers were discarded. MiTCR, with a Q25 quality threshold and the strictest error-elimination algorithm, was used for CDR3 identification, clonotype clustering and error correction. A nonparametric unseen species model with Euler transformation was used to estimate lower-bound total TCR beta diversity. The raw public reads went through TCRdb reprocessing: fastp at Q25, MiXCR clone calling, in-frame beta chains kept. Under each unique CDR3 protein, matching rows form one entry showing the most common genes and DNA. It is TCRdb's table, rather than the study itself, that gives the V and J calls and clone size. In this sample the table shows 450,000 to 650,000 distinct CDR3 sequences, 20% to 30% of which occur a single time. 8.7% of the sample comes from the top ten.

With regard to this clonotype: It lacks a known antigen. No base quality information exists; no much larger clone differs at one position.

The donors were under 40 Caucasian individuals from Russia, aged 6 to 90 years, who were systemically healthy. About 10 milliliters of peripheral blood were collected from each donor into EDTA-treated Vacutainer tubes. Ficoll-Paque density-gradient centrifugation was used to isolate PBMCs, with at least 7 million per sample. Total RNA was extracted from PBMCs with Trizol reagent, with at least 5.5 micrograms obtained per sample. For every donor, an aliquot of PBMCs went through flow cytometry to measure the percentages of naive CD45RAhigh/CD27high T cells. CDR1 SEHNR and CDR2 FQNEAQ are derived from the germline V gene (reference sequence). The CDR3 covers 14 residues, taking in both the cysteine and the phenylalanine. The read is trimmed to its CDR3 DNA, 42 bases read in frame from base 1. Cut back by 1 base and 4 bases, the V and J ends lie 11 bases apart. This sample also appeared in a second study, on T cells of mothers and their children. The second study's paper adds: Donors were nine systemically healthy Caucasian individuals: three mothers and their six children. cDNA synthesis consumed the entire amount of extracted RNA, loaded at around 1.5 ug RNA in each 15 ul reaction. In the second PCR, the M1S primer introduced both the sample barcodes and 2-4 random nucleotides. Over 8 million TCR beta CDR3 reads were obtained for each mother, and some 3 million reads were obtained for each child. Thymic selection similarly shapes TCR recombination output in related and unrelated pairs, with minor effect from inherited differences. Normalized repertoire overlap was always found to be slightly, but never significantly, higher in related mother-child pairs than in unrelated mother-child pairs. With a sensitivity of approximately 96 clones per million clonotypes, no persistent microchimeric T cell clones were detected. Deep NGS was used in the study to compare the TCR beta repertoires of mothers and children and to look for features that separate related mother-child pairs from unrelated individuals. The mean age was about 37 +/- 4 years for the mothers and roughly 11 +/- 4 years for the children. After adapters were ligated using NEBNext reagents, the libraries underwent 100+100 nt paired-end sequencing on an Illumina HiSeq 2000. To avoid cross-contamination, the mother libraries and the child libraries were prepared a month apart and sequenced in separate runs. For each donor, somewhere between roughly 450,000 and 2,000,000 distinct TCR beta clonotypes were identified. Naive TCR beta clonotypes were estimated from low-frequency clonotypes matched to each donor's FACS-determined naive share, without sorting.

This clonotype originated in a boy aged 10-17 years in good health. The sequence joins TRBV7-9 to TRBJ2-7, with the D gene uncertain. Material: blood. The CDR3 corresponds to CASSLEGKGYEQYF. At the DNA level, the sequence is TGTGCCAGCAGCTTAGAGGGTAAAGGGTACGAGCAGTACTTC.